A single count supports the clone carrying this TCR beta chain. The data derive from a study of blood T cell repertoires in COVID-19. TCRdb's copy holds only in-frame clones and misses some; the assay was immunoSEQ multiplex PCR. The sample lists more than 250,000 clones; around 88% were seen once. V lost 1 base to trimming and J lost 1 base, with 6 bases between them. CDR1 SGHDT and CDR2 YYEEEE come from the germline V gene. The CDR3 has 15 residues. The receptor was derived from a woman aged 40 to 50 with acute COVID-19. The chain employs TRBV5-6 and TRBJ1-6, with a tentative D call TRBD1 (5 bases). Sequencing input: PBMCs or T cells enriched from blood (not recorded which). CDR3 DNA sequence: TGTGCCAGCAGCTTGCGGGGGTCCTATAATTCACCCCTCCACTTT. It translates to CASSLRGSYNSPLHF.